These 21 T cell receptor beta chains came from one sample sequenced in a study of beta chain features in type 1 diabetes. Of the isolated RNA, all was reverse transcribed, and so the sequenced material was expressed TCRB transcripts. Libraries were prepared by immunoSEQ multiplex PCR; TCRdb keeps only in-frame clonotypes and omits some of them. The table shows more than 120,000 clones, with about 10% occurring only once. The specimen was naive CD4+ T cells from blood. The origin of the receptors is a young man in good health.

The chain joins TRBV30 to TRBJ1-3; possible D gene TRBD1, 5 bases. Germline V gives CDR1 GTSNPN, CDR2 SVGIG (reference sequence). This CDR3 comprises 13 residues. Trimming took 0 bases from V and 16 from J, leaving 19 bases between them. CDR3 nucleotide sequence: TGTGCCTGGAGTGTACAAGGGGATTATCCTCTGTATTTT. Residues: CAWSVQGDYPLYF.

The chain combines TRBV27 with TRBJ1-6, with D hard to call. V was trimmed by 2 bases and J by 3 bases, leaving 8 bases between them. The germline CDR1 and CDR2 sequences are MNHEY and SMNVEV (reference sequence). The CDR3 contains 15 residues. The CDR3 is CASSLTTIYNSPLHF. Here the CDR3 DNA reads TGTGCCAGCAGTTTAACAACAATCTATAATTCACCCCTCCACTTT.

This clone was counted a few times. The chain has TRBV4-3 and TRBJ2-7; 12 positions agree with TRBD2. The J segment lost 5 bases and the V segment lost 1 base, leaving 6 bases of the junction unmatched. CDR1 and CDR2 (germline): LGHNA, YSLEER. This CDR3 spans 16 amino acids. The chain's CDR3 is CASSQVLAGGPHEQYF. The CDR3 nucleotides are TGCGCCAGCAGCCAAGTCCTAGCGGGGGGGCCCCACGAGCAGTACTTC.

The gene calls are TRBV18 and TRBJ2-7; 7 positions agree with TRBD1. The length of the CDR3 is 18 residues. V lost 6 bases and J lost 2; bases outside the gene matches: 19. Germline CDR1 is KGHSH and CDR2 is LQKENI. CDR3 sequence (DNA): TGTGCCAGCTCCACCAGGACAGGTATCGACAATCGTGCCTACGAGCAGTACTTC. As protein: CASSTRTGIDNRAYEQYF.

This clone was counted a few times. The chain joins TRBV11-2 to TRBJ2-5; D possibly corresponds to TRBD1 (5 bases). Trimming took off 2 bases at V and 5 bases at J, with 12 bases between the two ends. Per germline, CDR1 SGHAT and CDR2 FQNNGV. The CDR3 length is 14 residues. The CDR3 is CASSLLQGMETQYF. In nucleotides, the CDR3 is TGTGCCAGCAGCTTACTCCAGGGAATGGAGACCCAGTACTTC. Combining the CDR3 with reference TRBV11-2 and TRBJ2-5 gives the whole variable domain EAGVAQSPRYKIIEKRQSVAFWCNPISGHATLYWYQQILGQGPKLLIQFQNNGVVDDSQLPKDRFSAERLKGVDSTLKIQPAKLEDSAVYLCASSLLQGMETQYFGPGTRLLVL.

This clone was counted between two and nine times. This chain links TRBV7-6 with TRBJ1-5, with D hard to call. CDR3 size: 12 residues. The V gene lost 0 bases and the J gene lost 7 bases, with 4 bases spanning the gap. The V gene's germline CDR1 is SGHVS and CDR2 FNYEAQ. CDR3 in amino acids: CASSLARQPQHF. CDR3 bases: TGTGCCAGCAGCTTAGCCAGGCAGCCCCAGCATTTT.

This clone was seen a few times. The rearrangement links TRBV5-4 to TRBJ2-5, with TRBD2 matching 12 bases. V shed 3 bases, J shed 6 bases, and the junction held 6 bases outside the gene matches. CDR3 size: 15 residues. Per germline, CDR1 SGHNT and CDR2 YYREEE (reference sequence). Here the CDR3 DNA reads TGTGCCAGCAGCTCGACGACTAGCGGGGGACAGACCCAGTACTTC. Translating it yields CASSSTTSGGQTQYF.

CDR3 DNA sequence: TGTGCCAGCAGCTTAGATCGTATCGGACATCGTAGGGAGACCCAGTACTTC. Translating gives CASSLDRIGHRRETQYF. V and J are TRBV11-3 and TRBJ2-5; D is possibly TRBD1 (5 bases). Germline V gene data show CDR1 as SGHNT and CDR2 as YENEEA. V was clipped by 0 bases and J by 5 bases, with 19 bases between them. The CDR3 length is 17 residues.

This clone came up a few times. CDR3 sequence reads: CASSGDRGGGYTF. DNA for the CDR3: TGTGCCAGCAGCGGCGACAGGGGTGGCGGCTACACCTTC. The gene calls are TRBV5-5 and TRBJ1-2, with 8 bases aligning to TRBD1. CDR1 is SGHKS and CDR2 is YYEKEE in the germline V gene (reference sequence). J gave up 8 bases and V 4 bases, and 7 bases lay outside the gene matches. The CDR3 is 13 amino acids.

The chain links TRBV6-5 to TRBJ2-7; 10 nucleotides agree with TRBD1. Looked up from germline, CDR1 is MNHEY and CDR2 is SVGAGI. This CDR3 is built from 14 residues. J lost 5 bases, V lost 3 bases, and 4 bases had no gene match. CDR3 DNA: TGTGCCAGCAGTTATTCCGGACAGGGGGACGAGCAGTACTTC. Its translation: CASSYSGQGDEQYF.

The table lists this clone with a few counts. The V and J genes are TRBV30 and TRBJ2-3, with a possible D match to TRBD2 (5 bases). Germline V gene lookup returns CDR1 GTSNPN and CDR2 SVGIG (reference sequence). This CDR3 contains 14 residues. V was trimmed by 2 bases and J by 1 base, leaving 10 bases between them. CDR3 nucleotides: TGTGCCTGGAGTCCTCGGGGAGGCACAGATACGCAGTATTTT. Translated: CAWSPRGGTDTQYF.

This rearrangement joins TRBV28 to TRBJ2-4, with TRBD2 matching over 7 bases. The CDR3 has 15 amino acids. V was clipped by 2 bases and J by 3 bases; unmatched bases: 4. Looked up from germline, CDR1 is MDHEN and CDR2 is SYDVKM. CDR3 sequence: CASSLAVAGKNIQYF. DNA of the CDR3: TGTGCCAGCAGTTTAGCGGTAGCGGGCAAAAACATTCAGTACTTC.

The CDR3 bases are TGTGCCAGTAACCCCTTACAGGGGGATAATTCACCCCTCCACTTT. Its protein is CASNPLQGDNSPLHF. This chain links TRBV19 with TRBJ1-6, with TRBD1 matching 8 bases. V shed 7 bases, J shed 5 bases, and the junction held 7 bases outside the gene matches. The CDR3 sequence is 15 residues long. The germline V gene has CDR1 LNHDA and CDR2 SQIVND (reference sequence). Based on the CDR3 plus reference TRBV19 and TRBJ1-6, the full variable domain is DGGITQSPKYLFRKEGQNVTLSCEQNLNHDAMYWYRQDPGQGLRLIYYSQIVNDFQKGDIAEGYSVSREKKESFPLTVTSAQKNPTAFYLCASNPLQGDNSPLHFGNGTRLTVT.

The gene calls are TRBV28 and TRBJ2-3; tentative D call: TRBD2 (5 bases). V dropped 6 bases and J dropped 3 bases, with 10 bases sitting between them. Germline values: CDR1 MDHEN, CDR2 SYDVKM. CDR3 length: 13 residues. Here the CDR3 reads CASRAGSTDTQYF. The CDR3 DNA reads TGTGCCAGCAGGGCGGGCTCAACAGATACGCAGTATTTT.

The rearrangement uses TRBV28 and TRBJ1-2; 7 bases map to TRBD1. The CDR3 covers 17 residues. Trimming removed 6 bases from V and 2 bases from J; junction bases left unmatched: 15. CDR1 is MDHEN and CDR2 is SYDVKM in the germline V gene. Written as DNA, the CDR3 is TGTGCCAGCAGGCCAGCCCCCGGGACAGAAAGCAACTATGGCTACACCTTC. Amino acid sequence: CASRPAPGTESNYGYTF.

The rearrangement links TRBV30 to TRBJ1-1; 8 bases agree with TRBD1. The CDR3 is 13 residues long. V shed 5 bases, J shed 9 bases, and the junction held 11 bases outside the gene matches. CDR1 GTSNPN and CDR2 SVGIG come from the germline V gene (reference sequence). The CDR3 region has the DNA TGTGCCTGGGAAGGACAGGGTTTAGACAAAGCTTTCTTT. Translated: CAWEGQGLDKAFF. The full variable domain, rest sourced from reference TRBV30 and TRBJ1-1, is SQTIHQWPATLVQPVGSPLSLECTVEGTSNPNLYWYRQAAGRGLQLLFYSVGIGQISSEVPQNLSASRPQDRQFILSSKKLLLSDSGFYLCAWEGQGLDKAFFGQGTRLTVV.

CDR3 loop: CASRPRRARRQVVYEQYF. The CDR3 bases are TGCGCCAGCCGCCCCCGTAGGGCTAGGAGACAGGTGGTCTACGAGCAGTACTTC. The chain carries TRBV23-1 and TRBJ2-7; a weak D match, TRBD1 (6 bases). TRBV23-1 is placed among ORFs of uncertain function. This CDR3 region has 18 residues. The germline V and J ends were trimmed by 8 bases and 3 bases, with 29 bases remaining between them.

The CDR3 bases are TGTGCCAGCAGCTTGGGAGTGACAGCGAACACCGGGGAGCTGTTTTTT. This translates into CASSLGVTANTGELFF. V gene TRBV5-4 combines with J gene TRBJ2-2, with D perhaps TRBD1 (5 bases). The CDR3 length is 16 residues. Germline-derived CDR1 and CDR2 are SGHNT and YYREEE (reference sequence). V was trimmed by 0 bases and J by 0 bases, leaving 9 bases between them.

The chain is built from TRBV13 and TRBJ1-4, with TRBD1 matching 7 bases. Germline CDR1 and CDR2: PRHDT and FYEKMQ (reference sequence). This CDR3 is 12 amino acids long. Trimming at V came to 4 bases and at J to 8 bases, leaving 1 base not matched to a gene. The CDR3 bases are TGTGCCAGCAGCTCCAGGGGGGAAAAACTGTTTTTT. It yields the protein CASSSRGEKLFF.

This chain uses TRBV18 with TRBJ2-5, with a tentative D call TRBD2 (6 bases). Gene TRBJ2-7 matches the end of the DNA better, so the J call may be wrong. The CDR3 is made up of 15 amino acids. Germline V gene sequence: CDR1 KGHSH, CDR2 LQKENI. CDR3 in DNA: TGTGCCAGCTCATATAGTGGCGGGGATCAGCACGAGCAGTACTTC. Amino acid sequence: CASSYSGGDQHEQYF.

This clone was counted at least ten times. The chain links TRBV29-1 to TRBJ1-1, with D possibly matching TRBD1 (5 bases). The CDR3 consists of 12 residues. Germline values: CDR1 SQVTM, CDR2 ANQGSEA. Trimming pared 7 bases from V and 6 bases from J, leaving 15 bases between. The CDR3 loop reads CSAYGTLAEAFF. The CDR3 DNA sequence: TGCAGCGCATACGGGACTCTCGCTGAAGCTTTCTTT.